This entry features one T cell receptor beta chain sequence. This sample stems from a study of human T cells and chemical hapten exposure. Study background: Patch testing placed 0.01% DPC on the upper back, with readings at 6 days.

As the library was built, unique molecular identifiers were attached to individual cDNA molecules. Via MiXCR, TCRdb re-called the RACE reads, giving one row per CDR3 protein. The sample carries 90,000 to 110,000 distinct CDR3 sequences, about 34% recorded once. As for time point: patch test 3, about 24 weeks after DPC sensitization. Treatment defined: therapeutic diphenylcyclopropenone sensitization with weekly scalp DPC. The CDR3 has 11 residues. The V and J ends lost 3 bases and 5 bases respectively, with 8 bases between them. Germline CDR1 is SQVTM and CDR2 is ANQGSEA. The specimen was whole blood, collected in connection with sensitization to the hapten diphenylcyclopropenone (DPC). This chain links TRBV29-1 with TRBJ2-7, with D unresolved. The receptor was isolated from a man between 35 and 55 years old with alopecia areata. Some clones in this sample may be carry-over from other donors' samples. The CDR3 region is CSVDVGHEQYF. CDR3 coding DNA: TGCAGCGTTGACGTGGGCCACGAGCAGTACTTC.